Following are 20 T cell receptor beta chains from one sample sequenced in a study of T cell responses to AZD1222 COVID-19 vaccine. Method: immunoSEQ multiplex PCR; TCRdb's copy keeps in-frame clones and lacks some. Of 80,000 or so clones listed, about 82% were seen once; the top ten hold approximately 2.8%. The sequencing here drew on peripheral blood, taken on day 0 of AZD1222 vaccination. The receptor set was obtained from an adult in good health.

This sequence joins TRBV30 and TRBJ2-7, with TRBD2 as a possible D gene (5 bases). V was shortened by 5 bases and J by 4 bases, with 9 bases between the two germline ends. CDR1 and CDR2 (germline): GTSNPN, SVGIG (reference sequence). The CDR3 sequence is 11 residues long. This chain's CDR3 is CAWGSLYEQYF. The CDR3 bases are TGTGCCTGGGGGAGTCTTTACGAGCAGTACTTC.

The J gene is TRBJ1-4, the V gene TRBV2; TRBD1 might be the D (5 bases). CDR1 is SNHLY, CDR2 FYNNEI, per germline. This CDR3 is built from 15 residues. Trimming took off 4 bases at V and 0 bases at J, with 9 bases between the two ends. CDR3 nucleotides: TGTGCCAGCAGTGTAGGACATACAACTAATGAAAAACTGTTTTTT. Protein: CASSVGHTTNEKLFF. Variable domain in full (rest from reference TRBV2 and TRBJ1-4): EPEVTQTPSHQVTQMGQEVILRCVPISNHLYFYWYRQILGQKVEFLVSFYNNEISEKSEIFDDQFSVERPDGSNFTLKIRSTKLEDSAMYFCASSVGHTTNEKLFFGSGTQLSVL.

V and J are TRBV4-3 and TRBJ1-6; D is undetermined. The CDR3 sequence is 15 residues long. Trimming removed 0 bases at V and 7 bases at J, with 10 bases between. Germline V gene lookup returns CDR1 LGHNA and CDR2 YSLEER. The CDR3 protein is CASSQDLRENSPLHF. The CDR3 DNA follows: TGCGCCAGCAGCCAAGATTTGAGGGAGAATTCACCCCTCCACTTT.

V usage is TRBV18 and J usage is TRBJ2-3; D not resolved. This CDR3 has 13 residues. Trimming removed 3 bases at V and 6 bases at J, with 10 bases between. The germline V gene has CDR1 KGHSH and CDR2 LQKENI. The CDR3 DNA reads as TGTGCCAGCTCACCGAGCAATCTGGATACGCAGTATTTT. As protein: CASSPSNLDTQYF.

The sample holds many counts of this clone. The rearrangement joins TRBV6-2 or TRBV6-3 to TRBJ2-7; 8 nucleotides agree with TRBD2. The V and J ends lost 2 bases and 0 bases, in that order; junction bases with no gene match: 0. The CDR3 is 14 amino acids. Germline CDR1 is MNHEY and CDR2 is SVGEGT. The CDR3, as DNA: TGTGCCAGCAGTTACGGGACTAGCTCCTACGAGCAGTACTTC. Residues: CASSYGTSSYEQYF.

The V call is TRBV4-3, the J call TRBJ2-7; 9 nucleotides align to TRBD1. In germline, CDR1 is LGHNA, CDR2 YSLEER. V shed 0 bases and J 3 bases; nucleotides not matched to a gene: 3. This CDR3 is built from 15 residues. CDR3 residues: CASSQEDRGNYEQYF. In nucleotides, the CDR3 is TGCGCCAGCAGCCAAGAGGACAGGGGAAACTACGAGCAGTACTTC.

The chain recombines TRBV4-3 with TRBJ2-5; possibly TRBD2 for D (7 bases). The CDR3 has 16 amino acids. The V end lost 4 bases, the J end lost 5 bases, and 20 bases lay between the germline ends. The germline V gene encodes CDR1 LGHNA and CDR2 YSLEER. The CDR3 is CASSPHGPGGGETQYF. The DNA of the CDR3 is TGCGCCAGCAGCCCCCACGGGCCGGGGGGCGGGGAGACCCAGTACTTC.

The chain recombines TRBV18 with TRBJ2-7; D perhaps matches TRBD1 (5 bases). V was shortened by 5 bases and J by 3 bases, with 14 bases between the two germline ends. Germline CDR1 KGHSH, CDR2 LQKENI. The CDR3 is 14 amino acids. For the CDR3, the DNA is TGTGCCAGCTCAAAACCGACAGAAGTCTACGAGCAGTACTTC. Its protein is CASSKPTEVYEQYF.

V usage is TRBV9 and J usage is TRBJ1-2, with 8 bases aligning to TRBD1. CDR1 and CDR2 (germline): SGDLS, YYNGEE. J was trimmed by 3 bases and V by 3 bases; bases with no gene match: 10. The CDR3 sequence is 16 residues long. CDR3 amino acids: CASSAPGQGADYGYTF. The CDR3, as DNA: TGTGCCAGCAGCGCCCCGGGGCAGGGGGCGGACTATGGCTACACCTTC.

The chain carries TRBV11-3 and TRBJ2-5; TRBD2 matches 8 bases. The V gene's germline CDR1 is SGHNT and CDR2 YENEEA. Germline trimming cut 5 bases from V and 0 bases from J; bases unmatched to any gene: 2. The CDR3 runs 14 residues. The CDR3 protein is CASSRGGNQETQYF. The CDR3 nucleotides read TGTGCCAGCAGCCGGGGGGGAAACCAAGAGACCCAGTACTTC.

The V and J genes are TRBV7-9 and TRBJ2-1; 10 nucleotides match TRBD2. Germline V gene lookup returns CDR1 SEHNR and CDR2 FQNEAQ (reference sequence). There are 16 residues in the CDR3. With 1 base clipped from V and 2 bases from J, the junction kept 2 bases outside the gene matches. CDR3 sequence: CASSLVGLATYNEQFF. In nucleotides, the CDR3 is TGTGCCAGCAGCTTAGTGGGACTAGCGACCTACAATGAGCAGTTCTTC.

The chain links TRBV5-4 to TRBJ2-5, with 9 bases that match TRBD1. Germline V gene data show CDR1 as SGHNT and CDR2 as YYREEE (reference sequence). The CDR3 loop spans 15 amino acids. The V segment lost 4 bases and the J segment 3 bases; nucleotides outside the gene matches: 7. The chain's CDR3 is CASSGDRAVKETQYF. The CDR3 nucleotides read TGTGCCAGCAGCGGGGACAGGGCGGTGAAAGAGACCCAGTACTTC.

The V gene is TRBV5-5, the J gene TRBJ1-2; D remains unclear. V lost 4 bases, J lost 6 bases, and 13 bases lay in between. CDR3 length: 13 residues. The germline V gene has CDR1 SGHKS and CDR2 YYEKEE (reference sequence). As DNA, the CDR3 is TGTGCCAGCAGCCCCACGGGGTCTGATGGCTACACCTTC. Its protein product is CASSPTGSDGYTF. The whole variable domain, remainder taken from reference TRBV5-5 and TRBJ1-2, is DAGVTQSPTHLIKTRGQQVTLRCSPISGHKSVSWYQQVLGQGPQFIFQYYEKEERGRGNFPDRFSARQFPNYSSELNVNALLLGDSALYLCASSPTGSDGYTFGSGTRLTVV.

The J gene is TRBJ1-6, the V gene TRBV6-5, with D unclear. Germline CDR1 reads MNHEY; CDR2 reads SVGAGI. This CDR3 region has 12 residues. Trimming stripped 7 bases from V and 7 bases from J, with 8 bases between. The CDR3 region has the DNA TGTGCCAGCAAGGCGGGGAATTCACCCCTCCACTTT. This codes for CASKAGNSPLHF.

This clone was picked up many times. The chain recombines TRBV9 with TRBJ1-6; D is perhaps TRBD1 (6 bases). Trimming removed 2 bases at V and 9 bases at J, with 15 bases between. Germline V gene lookup returns CDR1 SGDLS and CDR2 YYNGEE. CDR3 size: 15 residues. CDR3 region: CASSVGAAQFSPLHF. The CDR3, as DNA: TGTGCCAGCAGCGTGGGGGCGGCCCAATTTTCACCCCTCCACTTT.

CDR3 in DNA: TGTGCCAGCAGCGTAGATGTGGGGGAAGCCTATGGCTACACCTTC. Protein: CASSVDVGEAYGYTF. This chain links TRBV9 with TRBJ1-2; TRBD1 might be the D (5 bases). Trimming stripped 0 bases from V and 4 bases from J, with 13 bases between. Germline CDR1 SGDLS, CDR2 YYNGEE. This CDR3 comprises 15 residues.

The sample holds a few counts of this clone. J is TRBJ2-3 and V is TRBV6-5, with D tentatively TRBD2 (5 bases). Trimming took 11 bases from V and 1 from J, leaving 13 bases between them. Germline V gives CDR1 MNHEY, CDR2 SVGAGI. The CDR3 sequence is 13 residues long. The CDR3 reads CAERGLGTDTQYF. The DNA of the CDR3 is TGTGCCGAAAGAGGGCTGGGCACAGATACGCAGTATTTT.

The chain employs TRBV6-2 or TRBV6-3 and TRBJ2-2; 8 nucleotides agree with TRBD1. The length of the CDR3 is 16 residues. Germline values: CDR1 MNHEY, CDR2 SVGEGT. Germline trimming cut 5 bases from V and 4 bases from J; bases unmatched to any gene: 9. The CDR3 region has the DNA TGTGCCAGCAGTACTATCCCGACAGGGGCCACCGGGGAGCTGTTTTTT. This codes for CASSTIPTGATGELFF.

This sequence joins TRBV7-7 and TRBJ2-3; D gene uncertain. There are 13 residues in the CDR3. The germline V gene has CDR1 SSHAT and CDR2 FNYEAQ (reference sequence). Trimming removed 4 bases at V and 0 bases at J, with 5 bases between. The CDR3 DNA is TGTGCCAGCAGCTCAGGAAGCACAGATACGCAGTATTTT. Translation gives CASSSGSTDTQYF.

V is TRBV25-1 and J is TRBJ2-2; 11 bases are a match to TRBD2. The CDR3 totals 16 residues. With V trimmed by 3 bases and J by 4 bases, 4 bases remained unmatched. Germline CDR1 reads MGHDK; CDR2 reads SYGVNS. CDR3: CASSDSGRGRTGELFF. The CDR3 nucleotides are TGTGCCAGCAGTGATAGCGGGAGGGGGCGCACCGGGGAGCTGTTTTTT.